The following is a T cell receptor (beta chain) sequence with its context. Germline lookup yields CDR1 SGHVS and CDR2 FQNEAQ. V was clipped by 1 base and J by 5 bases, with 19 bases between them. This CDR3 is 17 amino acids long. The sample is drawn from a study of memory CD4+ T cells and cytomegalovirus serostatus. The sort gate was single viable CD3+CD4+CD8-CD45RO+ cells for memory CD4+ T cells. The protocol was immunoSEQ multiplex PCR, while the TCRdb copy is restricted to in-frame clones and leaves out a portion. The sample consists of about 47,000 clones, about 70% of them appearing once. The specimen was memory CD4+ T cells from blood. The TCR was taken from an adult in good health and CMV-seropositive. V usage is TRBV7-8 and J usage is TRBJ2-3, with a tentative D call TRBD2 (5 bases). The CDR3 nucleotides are TGTGCCAGCAGCTTAGATTCCCGAAGGCCACTAGGAGATACGCAGTATTTT. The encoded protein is CASSLDSRRPLGDTQYF. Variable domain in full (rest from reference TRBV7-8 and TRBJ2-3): GAGVSQSPRYKVAKRGQDVALRCDPISGHVSLFWYQQALGQGPEFLTYFQNEAQLDKSGLPSDRFFAERPEGSVSTLKIQRTQQEDSAVYLCASSLDSRRPLGDTQYFGPGTRLTVL.